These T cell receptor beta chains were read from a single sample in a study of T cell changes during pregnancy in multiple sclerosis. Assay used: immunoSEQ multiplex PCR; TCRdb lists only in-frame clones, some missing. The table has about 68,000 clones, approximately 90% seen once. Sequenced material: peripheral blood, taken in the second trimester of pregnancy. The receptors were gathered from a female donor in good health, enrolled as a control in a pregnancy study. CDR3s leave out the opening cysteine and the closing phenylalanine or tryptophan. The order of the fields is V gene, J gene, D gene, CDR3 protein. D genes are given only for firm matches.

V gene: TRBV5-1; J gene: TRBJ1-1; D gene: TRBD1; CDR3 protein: ASSFGGGNTEAF
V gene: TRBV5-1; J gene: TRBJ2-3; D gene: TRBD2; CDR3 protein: ASSLAVAGGGTDTQY
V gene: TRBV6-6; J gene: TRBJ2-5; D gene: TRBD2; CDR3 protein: ASSYWGGKETQY
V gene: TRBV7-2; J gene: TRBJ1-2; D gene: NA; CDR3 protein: ASSLAAGRPLAYGYT
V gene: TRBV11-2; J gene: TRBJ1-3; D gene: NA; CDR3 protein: ASQGPSGQNHGNTIY
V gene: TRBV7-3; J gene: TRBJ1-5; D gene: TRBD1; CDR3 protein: ASSPKRGPTGAGQPQH
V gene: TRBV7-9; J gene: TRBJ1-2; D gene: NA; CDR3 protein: ASSPTSYGYT
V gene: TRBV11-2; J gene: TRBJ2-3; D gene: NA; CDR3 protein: ASSLRRADTQY
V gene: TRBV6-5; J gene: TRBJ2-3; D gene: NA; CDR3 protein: ASSYRRYSTDTQY
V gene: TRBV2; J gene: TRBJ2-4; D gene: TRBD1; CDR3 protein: ASSTDRGLNIQY
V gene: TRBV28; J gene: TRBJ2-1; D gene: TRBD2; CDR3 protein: ASTFRSGRANEQF